Listed below are T cell receptor beta chains from one sample, sequenced in a study of shared clonotypes between healthy human individuals. Assay used: immunoSEQ multiplex PCR; TCRdb lists only in-frame clones, some missing. Of over 950,000 clones in the sample, approximately 75% were seen once. Source material: memory CD4+ T cells from PBMCs. All receptors come from a man aged 18 to 30 in good health. Some clones in this sample may be carry-over from other donors' samples. Each CDR3 is given with its conserved first and last residue. A D gene is named only where the DNA matches it firmly. Not every row has a clone size; where given, it reads once, few, many or a size class.

v_call	clone_size	d_call	j_call	cdr3_nt	cdr3_aa
TRBV7-2	-	-	TRBJ2-5	TGTGCCAGCAGCTCCATAACACCACCCCTAGACTTC	CASSSITPPLDF
TRBV10-1	-	-	TRBJ2-7	TGCGCCAGCAGTGAGGGGATAAGGGGCTACGAGCAGTACTTC	CASSEGIRGYEQYF
TRBV2	few	-	TRBJ1-1	TGTGCCAGCAGGGGCATGAACACTGAAGCTTTCTTT	CASRGMNTEAFF
TRBV18	-	-	TRBJ1-1	TGTGCCAGCTCACCAGGAGGGGCTGGCACTGAAGCTTTCTTT	CASSPGGAGTEAFF
TRBV2	-	-	TRBJ1-5	TGTGCCAGCAGTGAACAGAGCAGGGGAGCGGGTCAGCCCCAGCATTTT	CASSEQSRGAGQPQHF
TRBV29-1	-	-	TRBJ1-2	TGCAGCGTCGAGGGCGGCAGGGGAGCTAACTATGGCTACACCTTC	CSVEGGRGANYGYTF
TRBV5-1	once	-	TRBJ1-2	TGCGCCAGCACCACTGGAGGGGTAGATGGCTACACCTTC	CASTTGGVDGYTF
TRBV10-3	once	-	TRBJ2-4	TGTGCCATCAGTGAACAGGGGGGGAAAAACATTCAGTACTTC	CAISEQGGKNIQYF
TRBV6-7	-	TRBD2	TRBJ2-3	TGTGCCAGAGACCCCAAAGCGGGAGGGCCCCACACAGATACGCAGTATTTT	CARDPKAGGPHTDTQYF
TRBV7-3	-	TRBD2	TRBJ2-7	TGTGCCAGCAGCTTCGGACTAGCGGGGGCCTACGAGCAGTACTTC	CASSFGLAGAYEQYF
TRBV4-1	-	TRBD1	TRBJ1-2	TGCGCCAGCAGCCCTATGACAGGGGGGAACTATGGCTACACCTTC	CASSPMTGGNYGYTF
TRBV7-9	-	-	TRBJ2-7	TGTGCCAGCAGCTTAGTAGGGACCTACGAGCAGTACTTC	CASSLVGTYEQYF
TRBV5-6	-	TRBD2	TRBJ2-7	TGTGCCAGCAGCTTGCTATCGCCTAGCGGGAGTTACGAGCAGTACTTC	CASSLLSPSGSYEQYF
TRBV5-1	many	-	TRBJ1-2	TGCGCCAGCAGCTTGGAGGTCTACTCCGGTGGCTACACCTTC	CASSLEVYSGGYTF
TRBV27	-	TRBD2	TRBJ2-7	TGTGCCAGCAGGACTGGTGGCGGGAGAGCCTACGAGCAGTACTTC	CASRTGGGRAYEQYF
TRBV7-2	-	-	TRBJ2-5	TGTGCCAGCGCAAAAGAGACCCAGTACTTC	CASAKETQYF
TRBV7-2	once	-	TRBJ2-3	TGTGCCAGCAGCTTAGTTATGGGAGGTGATACGCAGTATTTT	CASSLVMGGDTQYF
TRBV27	-	-	TRBJ1-1	TGTGCCAGCAGTTTATCAGGACTTCCCCGGGGGACTGAAGCTTTCTTT	CASSLSGLPRGTEAFF
TRBV28	-	-	TRBJ1-3	TGTGCCAGCAGTGCAGGGAAATTGGAAAACACCATATATTTT	CASSAGKLENTIYF
TRBV11-1	-	-	TRBJ1-2	TGTGCCAGCAGCTTAGAAGGGGTCTATGGCTACACTTTC	CASSLEGVYGYTF
TRBV4-1	-	TRBD2	TRBJ2-4	TGCGCCAGCAGCCAACCTAGCGGGAGGGGTACCAAAAACATTCAGTACTTC	CASSQPSGRGTKNIQYF
TRBV10-1	-	TRBD2	TRBJ2-5	TGCGCCAGCGGAGGACTAGCGGGAGAGACCCAGTACTTC	CASGGLAGETQYF
TRBV11-1	-	-	TRBJ2-7	TGTGCCAGCAGCTCTCGGATAGAGCAGTACTTC	CASSSRIEQYF
TRBV19	-	-	TRBJ1-1	TGTGCCAGTAGTAACAGGGTGAACACTGAAGCTTTCTTT	CASSNRVNTEAFF
TRBV9	-	-	TRBJ2-6	TGTGCCAGCAGCGTAGCGGTCGGGGTCCCTTACTCTGGGGCCAACGTCCTGACTTTC	CASSVAVGVPYSGANVLTF
TRBV2	-	TRBD2	TRBJ2-7	TGTGCCAGCACCCGGCTAGCGGGAGGGCCCTACGAGCAGTACTTC	CASTRLAGGPYEQYF
TRBV6-6	-	TRBD2	TRBJ2-5	TGTGCCAGCAGTCGAGGGACTAGCGGGAGTGGGGAGACCCAGTACTTC	CASSRGTSGSGETQYF